These 27 T cell receptor beta chains originate from one sample sequenced in a study of T cells after yellow fever vaccination. Via MiXCR, TCRdb re-called the 5' RACE reads, giving one row per CDR3 protein. The sample comprises about 630,000 distinct CDR3 sequences, 10% to 15% of which are singletons, and more than 12% rests with the top ten. The sequenced sample was PBMCs, obtained on the day of the yellow fever booster vaccination. The receptor set was obtained from a man under 40 who received the YFV17D yellow fever vaccine.

The chain carries TRBV6-5 and TRBJ2-7; no firm D call. V was cut by 0 bases and J by 4 bases, with 10 bases left in between. Germline V lookup: CDR1 MNHEY, CDR2 SVGAGI. The CDR3 covers 14 residues. CDR3 DNA: TGTGCCAGCAGTTACTCACACAGACTTTACGAGCAGTACTTC. Translated, it gives CASSYSHRLYEQYF.

Many counts were recorded for this clonotype. The gene calls are TRBV5-1 and TRBJ1-5; no firm D call. Trimming left V 5 bases short and J 7 bases short, with 16 bases between. The CDR3 contains 14 residues. In germline, CDR1 is SGHRS, CDR2 YFSETQ. This CDR3 is CASSPSGGSQPQHF. The CDR3 bases are TGCGCCAGCAGTCCGTCGGGAGGGTCCCAGCCCCAGCATTTT. Looking up the rest from reference TRBV5-1 and TRBJ1-5 gives the full variable domain: KAGVTQTPRYLIKTRGQQVTLSCSPISGHRSVSWYQQTPGQGLQFLFEYFSETQRNKGNFPGRFSGRQFSNSRSEMNVSTLELGDSALYLCASSPSGGSQPQHFGDGTRLSIL.

This clonotype was detected only a few times. J is TRBJ2-5 and V is TRBV28; 7 bases agree with TRBD2. V lost 3 bases to trimming and J lost 9 bases; unmatched junction nucleotides: 10. From germline, CDR1 is MDHEN and CDR2 SYDVKM. There are 14 residues in the CDR3. Here the CDR3 DNA reads TGTGCCAGCAGTTTCGGCGGGAGACCTGGGGCCCAGTACTTC. It encodes CASSFGGRPGAQYF.

This clonotype was seen a handful of times. The rearrangement uses TRBV7-9 and TRBJ2-2; 12 nucleotides match TRBD2. The CDR3 loop spans 15 amino acids. The germline gives CDR1 SEHNR, CDR2 FQNEAQ (reference sequence). V trimming: 5 bases; J trimming: 7 bases; junction bases outside the gene matches: 5. The CDR3 DNA sequence: TGTGCCAGCAGCCCGTCGGGACTAGCGGGCGGGGAGCTGTTTTTT. Translation gives CASSPSGLAGGELFF.

The J gene is TRBJ2-1, the V gene TRBV11-2; 11 positions agree with TRBD2. The V segment lost 1 base and the J segment 1 base; nucleotides outside the gene matches: 9. This CDR3 contains 19 residues. Germline V gene sequence: CDR1 SGHAT, CDR2 FQNNGV. CDR3 bases: TGTGCCAGCAGCTTAGTTCCTAGCGGGAGGAGGGGGTCCTACAATGAGCAGTTCTTC. It yields the protein CASSLVPSGRRGSYNEQFF.

This clonotype has more than one count but fewer than ten. The chain is built from TRBV7-9 and TRBJ2-7, with a possible D match to TRBD2 (6 bases). The germline V gene encodes CDR1 SEHNR and CDR2 FQNEAQ (reference sequence). This CDR3 contains 12 residues. V shed 5 bases and J shed 4 bases, with 9 bases lying between them. CDR3 nucleotide sequence: TGTGCCAGCAGCCACAGCGGGTACGAGCAGTACTTC. Translated: CASSHSGYEQYF.

As concerns this clonotype: The junction and the germline gene differ at one end; a read error may be behind it. This sequence joins TRBV12-3 or TRBV12-4 and TRBJ2-5; the match to TRBD2 covers 14 bases. This CDR3 has 15 amino acids. CDR3 DNA sequence: TGTGCCAGCAGCCCCGGGACTAGCGGGAGTAAGACCCTGTACTTC. It encodes CASSPGTSGSKTLYF.

This clonotype was counted between two and nine times. The gene calls are TRBV7-2 and TRBJ2-7, with TRBD1 matching 7 bases. This CDR3 contains 14 residues. V was clipped by 5 bases and J by 4 bases; unmatched bases: 8. CDR1 and CDR2 from the germline V gene are SGHTA and FQGNSA. The CDR3 bases are TGTGCCAGCAGCCGGGACAGATTAACTTACGAGCAGTACTTC. Its translation: CASSRDRLTYEQYF.

This clonotype was seen at least ten times. The chain couples TRBV12-3 or TRBV12-4 to TRBJ2-1, with 7 bases fitting TRBD2. Trimming at V came to 6 bases and at J to 9 bases, leaving 11 bases not matched to a gene. CDR3 length equals 14 residues. Here the CDR3 reads CASSPHSGDPEQFF. CDR3 nucleotides: TGTGCCAGCAGCCCCCACAGCGGGGATCCTGAGCAGTTCTTC.

The genes are TRBV29-1 and TRBJ1-6, with no clear D. The CDR3 is 9 amino acids. V was pared by 5 bases and J by 9 bases, with 2 bases between. Germline V gene lookup returns CDR1 SQVTM and CDR2 ANQGSEA. Here the CDR3 reads CSVFSPLHF. The CDR3, as DNA: TGCAGCGTTTTTTCACCCCTCCACTTT.

This clonotype has only a few counts. The V and J genes are TRBV10-3 and TRBJ1-2; maybe TRBD1 (5 bases). V lost 0 bases to trimming and J lost 7 bases, with 12 bases between them. The CDR3 is 14 amino acids. Germline lookup yields CDR1 ENHRY and CDR2 SYGVKD. Written as DNA, the CDR3 is TGTGCCATCAGTGAGTCGGGGGACGCCTTTGGCTACACCTTC. This sequence encodes CAISESGDAFGYTF.

This chain's CDR3 is CSANPWTSGSSGEQFF. The CDR3 nucleotides read TGCAGTGCTAACCCCTGGACTAGCGGGAGTTCAGGCGAGCAGTTCTTC. The rearrangement uses TRBV20-1 and TRBJ2-1, with 13 bases identical to TRBD2. After removal of 4 bases from V and 10 bases from J, the junction contained 13 bases not matched to a gene. This CDR3 has 16 residues. Germline V gene sequence: CDR1 DFQATT, CDR2 SNEGSKA (reference sequence).

This sequence joins TRBV27 and TRBJ1-5; D unresolved. V was trimmed by 2 bases and J by 3 bases, leaving 11 bases between them. Germline CDR1 and CDR2: MNHEY and SMNVEV (reference sequence). This CDR3 has 15 amino acids. As DNA, the CDR3 is TGTGCCAGCAGTTTAGAGAAGGGCCCCAATCAGCCCCAGCATTTT. It is translated as CASSLEKGPNQPQHF.

This clonotype has more than one count but fewer than ten. V is TRBV24-1 and J is TRBJ2-1; 7 bases match TRBD1. The V segment lost 3 bases and the J segment 0 bases; nucleotides outside the gene matches: 4. This CDR3 spans 16 amino acids. Germline loops: CDR1 KGHDR, CDR2 SFDVKD. The CDR3 is CATSDQQGSSYNEQFF. As DNA, the CDR3 is TGTGCCACCAGTGATCAACAGGGGAGCTCCTACAATGAGCAGTTCTTC.

This clonotype was detected many times. The chain joins TRBV7-2 to TRBJ2-7, with 7 nucleotides matching TRBD2. Per the germline V gene, CDR1 is SGHTA and CDR2 is FQGNSA. The CDR3 loop spans 15 amino acids. V was clipped by 0 bases and J by 4 bases; unmatched bases: 6. The CDR3 region has the DNA TGTGCCAGCAGCTTAGCTGCGGGAGCGATTTACGAGCAGTACTTC. Translated: CASSLAAGAIYEQYF.

The gene calls are TRBV7-6 and TRBJ2-5; possible D gene TRBD1, 5 bases. Per germline, CDR1 SGHVS and CDR2 FNYEAQ. V lost 2 bases, J lost 1 base, and 14 bases lay in between. The CDR3 is 16 amino acids. CDR3 nucleotide sequence: TGTGCCAGCAGCTTAACCGCAGGGAAACCCCAAGAGACCCAGTACTTC. It is translated as CASSLTAGKPQETQYF.

There are a few counts of this clonotype. The chain combines TRBV29-1 with TRBJ1-1; D is possibly TRBD1 (5 bases). V shed 2 bases and J shed 13 bases, with 17 bases lying between them. CDR3 length: 12 residues. The V gene's germline CDR1 is SQVTM and CDR2 ANQGSEA. The CDR3 nucleotides are TGCAGCGTTGAATGGGACTCCCCCTCGGGTTTCTTT. This codes for CSVEWDSPSGFF. The whole variable domain, filled in from reference TRBV29-1 and TRBJ1-1, reads SAVISQKPSRDICQRGTSLTIQCQVDSQVTMMFWYRQQPGQSLTLIATANQGSEATYESGFVIDKFPISRPNLTFSTLTVSNMSPEDSSIYLCSVEWDSPSGFFGQGTRLTVV.

The V and J genes are TRBV24-1 and TRBJ2-1; D could derive from TRBD1 or TRBD2 (5 bases each). From germline, CDR1 is KGHDR and CDR2 SFDVKD. V was pared by 4 bases and J by 10 bases, with 19 bases between. CDR3 size: 15 residues. CDR3 sequence reads: CATSDRHRGVGEQFF. For the CDR3, the DNA is TGTGCCACCAGTGACCGACACCGGGGCGTTGGGGAGCAGTTCTTC.

This clonotype came up a few times. The chain combines TRBV27 with TRBJ2-7; the match to TRBD2 covers 8 bases. This CDR3 comprises 14 residues. CDR1 is MNHEY, CDR2 SMNVEV, per germline (reference sequence). V was pared by 6 bases and J by 2 bases, with 6 bases of the junction left unmatched. The CDR3: CASSPGGSAYEQYF. The DNA for the CDR3 is TGTGCCAGCAGCCCGGGGGGGTCCGCCTACGAGCAGTACTTC.

This clonotype appeared a few times. The V and J genes are TRBV19 and TRBJ1-5; D is unresolved. The CDR3 has 12 residues. CDR1 and CDR2 from the germline V gene are LNHDA and SQIVND (reference sequence). V was pared by 10 bases and J by 2 bases, with 9 bases between. The CDR3 here is CATTLGNQPQHF. CDR3 DNA: TGTGCCACCACCCTGGGCAATCAGCCCCAGCATTTT.

The J gene is TRBJ2-1, the V gene TRBV20-1; D call uncertain. This CDR3 is 14 amino acids long. V was shortened by 6 bases and J by 4 bases, with 16 bases between the two germline ends. The germline V gene has CDR1 DFQATT and CDR2 SNEGSKA (reference sequence). CDR3 sequence reads: CSALPRTEYNEQFF. CDR3 nucleotides: TGCAGTGCCCTCCCCCGGACGGAATACAATGAGCAGTTCTTC.

This clonotype has more than one count but fewer than ten. The genes are TRBV29-1 and TRBJ1-2; 10 bases align to TRBD1. The germline CDR1 and CDR2 sequences are SQVTM and ANQGSEA. Trimming took 8 bases from V and 7 from J; bases not matched to a gene: 7. The CDR3 loop spans 12 amino acids. The CDR3 loop is CSSRQGAGGYTF. For the CDR3, the DNA is TGCAGCTCTCGACAGGGGGCGGGTGGCTACACCTTC.

The genes are TRBV7-9 and TRBJ1-6; D is possibly TRBD1 (5 bases). Germline V lookup: CDR1 SEHNR, CDR2 FQNEAQ (reference sequence). This CDR3 spans 16 amino acids. Trimming removed 2 bases from V and 8 bases from J, with 16 bases in between. Written as DNA, the CDR3 is TGTGCCAGCAGCTTATATTTAGGGGCCTCGGATTCACCCCTCCACTTT. It encodes CASSLYLGASDSPLHF.

V and J are TRBV12-3 or TRBV12-4 and TRBJ1-4, with a weak D call TRBD1 (5 bases). CDR3 length: 14 amino acids. The V gene lost 6 bases and the J gene lost 8 bases, with 16 bases spanning the gap. DNA of the CDR3: TGTGCCAGCAGCGGCGAAGGGGCGGGGGAAAAACTGTTTTTT. Translation gives CASSGEGAGEKLFF.

The rearrangement joins TRBV4-3 to TRBJ1-3; maybe TRBD1 (5 bases). There are 15 residues in the CDR3. V was clipped by 4 bases and J by 0 bases, with 10 bases between them. From germline, CDR1 is LGHNA and CDR2 YSLEER. The CDR3 DNA follows: TGCGCCAGCAGCCGCAACAGGAACTCTGGAAACACCATATATTTT. Translating gives CASSRNRNSGNTIYF.

This clonotype was seen many times. This rearrangement joins TRBV5-1 to TRBJ2-2; perhaps TRBD1 as D (6 bases). Trimming shortened V by 4 bases and J by 1 base, and 11 bases separated the two germline ends. The CDR3 is made up of 15 amino acids. From germline, CDR1 is SGHRS and CDR2 YFSETQ. This CDR3 is CASSPGTRNTGELFF. In DNA form, the CDR3 reads TGCGCCAGCAGCCCCGGGACAAGGAACACCGGGGAGCTGTTTTTT.

This clonotype was observed a few times. The chain employs TRBV5-1 and TRBJ1-2, with D tentatively TRBD1 (5 bases). Trimming cost V 2 bases and J 8 bases, with 13 bases left between them. Germline CDR1 SGHRS, CDR2 YFSETQ. The CDR3 is made up of 13 amino acids. The CDR3 DNA reads TGCGCCAGCAGCTTACAGGTGTCCTCCGGCTACACCTTC. Translating gives CASSLQVSSGYTF.